Below are 13 T cell receptor beta chains sequenced from a single sample in a study of blood T cell repertoires in COVID-19. Using immunoSEQ multiplex PCR, the repertoire was profiled, and TCRdb retains in-frame clones only, with some absent. Of roughly 200,000 clones listed, 82% are singletons. The specimen was PBMCs or T cells enriched from blood (not recorded which). Every receptor here comes from a man aged 40-49 years who had recovered from COVID-19.

The genes are TRBV13 and TRBJ2-7, with no clear D. CDR1 is PRHDT and CDR2 is FYEKMQ in the germline V gene (reference sequence). This CDR3 is built from 13 residues. V shed 8 bases and J shed 0 bases, with 11 bases lying between them. DNA of the CDR3: TGTGCCAGCCGACTCCAGAGCTCCTACGAGCAGTACGTC. Translation gives CASRLQSSYEQYV.

The chain combines TRBV2 with TRBJ1-5, with 7 bases matching TRBD1. Germline CDR1 and CDR2: SNHLY and FYNNEI. V shed 6 bases, J shed 6 bases, and the junction held 8 bases outside the gene matches. This CDR3 contains 14 residues. The DNA for the CDR3 is TGTGCCAGCAGCGACCAGGGGGATCGTCAGCCCCAGCATTTT. The encoded protein is CASSDQGDRQPQHF.

This sequence joins TRBV3-1 (or the pseudogene TRBV3-2) and TRBJ1-5, with D tentatively TRBD1 (5 bases). The V gene's germline CDR1 is LGHDT and CDR2 YNNKEL (reference sequence). The CDR3 is 16 amino acids. V gave up 0 bases and J gave up 4 bases, with 13 bases separating them. The CDR3, as DNA: TGTGCCAGCAGCCAAGATATTGGGAGGGGTAATCAGCCCCAGCATTTT. Amino acids: CASSQDIGRGNQPQHF.

This chain uses TRBV30 with TRBJ2-2; possibly TRBD2 for D (7 bases). From germline, CDR1 is GTSNPN and CDR2 SVGIG (reference sequence). V lost 0 bases and J lost 6, with 11 bases in between. This CDR3 is 14 amino acids long. DNA of the CDR3: TGTGCCTGGAGTGTCCGGGGGGCATCCGGGGAGCTGTTTTTT. Encoded protein: CAWSVRGASGELFF.

V gene TRBV6-5 combines with J gene TRBJ1-6; D is perhaps TRBD1 (5 bases). CDR3 length: 16 amino acids. Between the trimmed V and J ends, which lost 2 bases and 6 bases, there was a span of 14 bases. CDR1 and CDR2 from the germline V gene are MNHEY and SVGAGI. Here the CDR3 reads CASSYRLGHSNSPLHF. In DNA form, the CDR3 reads TGTGCCAGCAGTTACCGGCTCGGACATAGTAATTCACCCCTCCACTTT.

This clone appeared once. The CDR3 DNA follows: TGTGCCACCAGCAGAGGTCGGACAGGGGGGCGGACCGGGGAGCTGTTTTTT. Translated: CATSRGRTGGRTGELFF. The rearrangement links TRBV15 to TRBJ2-2; 10 nucleotides match TRBD1. Germline V gene lookup returns CDR1 LNHNV and CDR2 YYDKDF (reference sequence). CDR3 length: 17 amino acids. Trimming cost V 1 base and J 5 bases; bases outside gene matches: 7. Filled out from reference TRBV15 and TRBJ2-2, the complete variable domain reads DAMVIQNPRYQVTQFGKPVTLSCSQTLNHNVMYWYQQKSSQAPKLLFHYYDKDFNNEADTPDNFQSRRPNTSFCFLDIRSPGLGDTAMYLCATSRGRTGGRTGELFFGEGSRLTVL.

The chain uses TRBV6-1 and TRBJ1-2; D is possibly TRBD1 (5 bases). Germline V gives CDR1 MNHNS, CDR2 SASEGT. This CDR3 has 13 amino acids. With 3 bases removed from V and 4 bases from J, the gap between germline ends came to 9 bases. CDR3 region: CASSDRAGYGYTF. CDR3 DNA sequence: TGTGCCAGCAGTGACAGGGCCGGCTATGGCTACACCTTC.

This clone was recorded a few times. The chain links TRBV5-6 to TRBJ2-7, with 9 bases aligning to TRBD1. V gave up 3 bases and J gave up 5 bases; unmatched junction bases: 9. The CDR3 contains 15 residues. Germline CDR1 and CDR2: SGHDT and YYEEEE. The CDR3 sequence is CASSSLQGAGNEQYV. In nucleotides, the CDR3 is TGTGCCAGCAGCTCCTTACAGGGGGCAGGAAACGAGCAGTACGTC.

V usage is TRBV9 and J usage is TRBJ1-4; D possibly corresponds to TRBD1 (5 bases). Germline V CDR1 and CDR2: SGDLS, YYNGEE. The germline V and J ends were trimmed by 0 bases and 5 bases, with 14 bases remaining between them. The CDR3 is 16 residues long. The CDR3 here is CASSVEVGGLNEKLFF. The CDR3 DNA reads TGTGCCAGCAGCGTAGAAGTGGGGGGACTGAATGAAAAACTGTTTTTT.

The V gene is TRBV7-8, the J gene TRBJ1-1; 7 nucleotides match TRBD1. V trimming: 1 base; J trimming: 5 bases; junction bases outside the gene matches: 4. The V gene's germline CDR1 is SGHVS and CDR2 FQNEAQ. The CDR3 is made up of 14 amino acids. The CDR3 bases are TGTGCCAGCAGCTTAGGTTTACAGGGGACTGAAGCTTTCTTT. Translating gives CASSLGLQGTEAFF.

The rearrangement uses TRBV18 and TRBJ1-4; unclear D gene. V shed 3 bases and J shed 5 bases, with 10 bases lying between them. This CDR3 comprises 14 residues. Germline V lookup: CDR1 KGHSH, CDR2 LQKENI. The CDR3 bases are TGTGCCAGCTCACCTGATGGAGGGAATGAAAAACTGTTTTTT. Its protein is CASSPDGGNEKLFF.

The chain recombines TRBV10-2 with TRBJ2-3; 8 nucleotides align to TRBD2. With 1 base clipped from V and 5 bases from J, the junction kept 20 bases outside the gene matches. The CDR3 length is 20 residues. The germline V gene encodes CDR1 WSHSY and CDR2 SAAADI. The DNA of the CDR3 is TGCGCCAGCAGTGAGTTTGAGGTCAAGACGGGAGGGCCGGGGGAAGATACGCAGTATTTT. Translating gives CASSEFEVKTGGPGEDTQYF.

This clone was observed a single time. The gene calls are TRBV6-5 and TRBJ2-7; 7 positions agree with TRBD2. Looked up from germline, CDR1 is MNHEY and CDR2 is SVGAGI. The CDR3 is made up of 14 amino acids. With V trimmed by 4 bases and J by 5 bases, 8 bases remained unmatched. CDR3 sequence (DNA): TGTGCCAGCAGTTGGAGACGGGGAGGGAACGAGCAGTACTTC. This codes for CASSWRRGGNEQYF.